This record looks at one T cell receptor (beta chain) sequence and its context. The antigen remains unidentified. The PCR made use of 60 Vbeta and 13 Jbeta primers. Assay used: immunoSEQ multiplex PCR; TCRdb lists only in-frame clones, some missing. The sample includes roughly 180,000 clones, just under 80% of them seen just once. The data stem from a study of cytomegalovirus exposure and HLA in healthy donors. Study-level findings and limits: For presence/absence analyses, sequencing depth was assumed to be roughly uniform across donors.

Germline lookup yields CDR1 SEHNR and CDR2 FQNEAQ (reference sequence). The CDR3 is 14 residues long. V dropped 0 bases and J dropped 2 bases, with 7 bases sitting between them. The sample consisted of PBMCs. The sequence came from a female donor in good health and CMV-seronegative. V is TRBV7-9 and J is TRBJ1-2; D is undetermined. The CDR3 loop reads CASSLAVENYGYTF. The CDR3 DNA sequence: TGTGCCAGCAGCTTAGCAGTGGAGAACTATGGCTACACCTTC.